Below, one T cell receptor beta chain is given with its context. The data are from a study of radiation and T cells in renal cell carcinoma. Clones were read by immunoSEQ multiplex PCR, and TCRdb kept only the in-frame ones, dropping some. The sample shows roughly 130,000 clones, approximately 78% of them seen only once. In germline, CDR1 is SEHNR, CDR2 FQNEAQ (reference sequence). The V gene lost 4 bases and the J gene lost 6 bases, with 19 bases spanning the gap. The CDR3 consists of 16 residues. As for time point: blood 2 weeks post-SBRT. As to treatment: 15 Gy SBRT to primary tumor, nephrectomy 4 weeks later.

This clonotype was obtained from a woman in her sixties or seventies with renal cell carcinoma. This chain uses TRBV7-9 with TRBJ2-1, with D perhaps assigned TRBD1 or TRBD2 (5 bases each). The sample consisted of blood, taken from a patient whose treatment included radiotherapy and nephrectomy. The CDR3: CASSSTRGATLNEQFF. The CDR3 coding sequence is TGTGCCAGCAGCTCCACCAGAGGGGCAACTCTCAATGAGCAGTTCTTC. The variable domain in full, completed from reference TRBV7-9 and TRBJ2-1, reads DTGVSQNPRHKITKRGQNVTFRCDPISEHNRLYWYRQTLGQGPEFLTYFQNEAQLEKSRLLSDRFSAERPKGSFSTLEIQRTEQGDSAMYLCASSSTRGATLNEQFFGPGTRLTVL.